These 4 T cell receptor beta chains share one sample of origin, sequenced in a study of blood T cell repertoires in COVID-19. Profiled with immunoSEQ multiplex PCR; TCRdb holds only in-frame clones, not every one. The top ten clones hold 3.5% to 4% of a sample with about 330,000 clones, 88% of them seen once. The sample was peripheral blood. The receptor source for this set is a woman aged 50 to 65 with active or convalescent COVID-19.

This clone was seen many times. V is TRBV19 and J is TRBJ1-5; tentatively, D is TRBD1 (5 bases). Germline V lookup: CDR1 LNHDA, CDR2 SQIVND (reference sequence). CDR3 size: 15 residues. Trimming pared 3 bases from V and 5 bases from J, leaving 14 bases between. CDR3: CASSIQGGRDQPQHF. The CDR3 DNA reads TGTGCCAGTAGTATCCAGGGAGGACGAGATCAGCCCCAGCATTTT.

V is TRBV9 and J is TRBJ2-5, with 8 bases identical to TRBD2. V dropped 3 bases and J dropped 4; count of bases not matched to a gene: 11. Looked up from germline, CDR1 is SGDLS and CDR2 is YYNGEE. The CDR3 totals 16 residues. In DNA form, the CDR3 reads TGTGCCAGCAGCGCCCGGGGGGGGCCGGGGTTAGAGACCCAGTACTTC. Protein: CASSARGGPGLETQYF.

The gene calls are TRBV7-9 and TRBJ2-2; no definite D call. V gave up 0 bases and J gave up 4 bases, with 6 bases separating them. Germline values: CDR1 SEHNR, CDR2 FQNEAQ (reference sequence). The CDR3 loop spans 14 amino acids. This CDR3 reads CASSLAESTGELFF. CDR3 coding DNA: TGTGCCAGCAGCTTAGCAGAGTCCACCGGGGAGCTGTTTTTT. The entire variable domain, with the rest obtained from reference TRBV7-9 and TRBJ2-2, is as follows: DTGVSQNPRHKITKRGQNVTFRCDPISEHNRLYWYRQTLGQGPEFLTYFQNEAQLEKSRLLSDRFSAERPKGSFSTLEIQRTEQGDSAMYLCASSLAESTGELFFGEGSRLTVL.

The J gene is TRBJ2-2, the V gene TRBV5-4; D is ambiguous. CDR3 size: 13 residues. The ends were cut back, 4 bases at V and 5 bases at J, with 9 bases in the middle. From germline, CDR1 is SGHNT and CDR2 YYREEE (reference sequence). CDR3 coding DNA: TGTGCCAGCAGCCCGGCAGCGACCGGGGAGCTGTTTTTT. Translating gives CASSPAATGELFF.